Following are 32 T cell receptor beta chains from one sample sequenced in a study of response to subunit inactivated influenza vaccine. A single record per CDR3 protein comes from TCRdb applying MiXCR to the RT-PCR reads. The sample carries 180,000 or so distinct CDR3 sequences, about 12% recorded once. The sample also formed part of further work on T cells expressing NK-cell markers. That study reports: Template switching by 5'RACE with UMIs generated the TCR beta cDNA.

The sample consisted of CD8+ T cells sorted from PBMCs, taken 12 days after vaccination. All receptors derive from a man between 50 and 59 years old who received an inactivated influenza vaccine.

This clonotype turned up a few times. The rearrangement uses TRBV4-1 and TRBJ1-1; no firm D call. The ends were cut back, 4 bases at V and 5 bases at J, with 14 bases in the middle. CDR1 and CDR2 (germline): MGHRA, YSYEKL. The CDR3 is 14 amino acids. CDR3 bases: TGCGCCAGCAGCCTTACCGCTGGGGAGACTGAAGCTTTCTTT. This codes for CASSLTAGETEAFF.

The chain recombines TRBV27 with TRBJ1-1; D is possibly TRBD1 (6 bases). This CDR3 spans 16 amino acids. V lost 2 bases and J 6 bases, leaving 19 bases between the germline ends. Germline CDR1 MNHEY, CDR2 SMNVEV (reference sequence). CDR3 loop: CASSLNVRGSRSEAFF. The CDR3 region has the DNA TGTGCCAGCAGTTTAAACGTAAGGGGGTCCAGGTCTGAAGCTTTCTTT.

This clonotype was counted at least ten times. The chain is built from TRBV29-1 and TRBJ1-1; 10 nucleotides line up with TRBD1. V lost 7 bases and J lost 1; bases outside the gene matches: 3. The germline V gene encodes CDR1 SQVTM and CDR2 ANQGSEA. The CDR3 is 13 residues long. CDR3 sequence (DNA): TGCAGCGCTTGGACAGGGGGGAACACTGAAGCTTTCTTT. Translated: CSAWTGGNTEAFF. Full variable domain (remainder filled in from reference TRBV29-1 and TRBJ1-1): SAVISQKPSRDICQRGTSLTIQCQVDSQVTMMFWYRQQPGQSLTLIATANQGSEATYESGFVIDKFPISRPNLTFSTLTVSNMSPEDSSIYLCSAWTGGNTEAFFGQGTRLTVV.

The chain has TRBV19 and TRBJ1-1; TRBD1 agrees at 9 bases. The CDR3 has 17 amino acids. CDR1 and CDR2 (germline): LNHDA, SQIVND (reference sequence). The junction had 12 bases not matched to a gene; V was cut back by 4 bases and J by 3 bases. The CDR3 loop is CASSTDRGPYLDTEAFF. CDR3 nucleotide sequence: TGTGCCAGTAGTACGGACAGGGGACCGTATCTCGACACTGAAGCTTTCTTT.

At least ten counts were recorded for this clonotype. This sequence joins TRBV28 and TRBJ2-7; 13 positions match TRBD2. CDR3 size: 14 residues. J gave up 7 bases and V 4 bases, and 4 bases lay outside the gene matches. Germline CDR1 is MDHEN and CDR2 is SYDVKM. Written as DNA, the CDR3 is TGTGCCAGCAGTTACACTAGCGGGGGGGCGGAGCAGTACTTC. This gives the protein CASSYTSGGAEQYF.

At least ten counts were recorded for this clonotype. The J gene is TRBJ2-2, the V gene TRBV27, with TRBD2 matching over 13 bases. The CDR3 runs 22 residues. Per the germline V gene, CDR1 is MNHEY and CDR2 is SMNVEV (reference sequence). J was trimmed by 2 bases and V by 1 base; bases with no gene match: 16. The CDR3 DNA reads as TGTGCCAGCAGTTTATACCTACCGGGACTAGCGGGAACCAATACTAACACCGGGGAGCTGTTTTTT. This codes for CASSLYLPGLAGTNTNTGELFF.

The V and J genes are TRBV2 and TRBJ2-3; D perhaps matches TRBD1 (5 bases). Trimming shortened V by 8 bases and J by 2 bases, and 14 bases separated the two germline ends. Germline lookup yields CDR1 SNHLY and CDR2 FYNNEI. CDR3 length: 14 amino acids. The CDR3 DNA reads TGTGCCAGCTTATGGGGCAGTTACACAGATACGCAGTATTTT. Encoded protein: CASLWGSYTDTQYF.

In this sample, this clonotype turned up many times. V usage is TRBV11-2 and J usage is TRBJ2-1; possibly TRBD1 for D (6 bases). Trimming removed 5 bases at V and 7 bases at J, with 18 bases between. The germline V gene encodes CDR1 SGHAT and CDR2 FQNNGV. This CDR3 region has 15 residues. The DNA of the CDR3 is TGTGCCAGCAGCGAGGGGACACTGGGGACAAATGAGCAGTTCTTC. Translated, it gives CASSEGTLGTNEQFF.

This clonotype came up a few times. The chain carries TRBV15 and TRBJ1-6; D unresolved. With 1 base removed from V and 4 bases from J, the gap between germline ends came to 8 bases. The CDR3 is 15 residues long. Germline V gene sequence: CDR1 LNHNV, CDR2 YYDKDF (reference sequence). The CDR3 protein is CATSRARRYNSPLHF. The CDR3 DNA follows: TGTGCCACCAGCAGAGCCAGAAGATATAATTCACCCCTCCACTTT.

This clonotype has only a few counts. The rearrangement links TRBV12-3 or TRBV12-4 to TRBJ1-2; D is unresolved. Trimming left V 6 bases short and J 2 bases short, with 10 bases between. CDR3 length equals 13 residues. CDR3 sequence: CASSFPANYGYTF. CDR3 nucleotides: TGTGCCAGCAGCTTCCCGGCCAACTATGGCTACACCTTC.

This clonotype has just a few counts. Here the CDR3 reads CASSPRLAGGNQETQYF. As DNA, the CDR3 is TGTGCCAGCAGTCCCAGACTAGCGGGGGGGAACCAAGAGACCCAGTACTTC. The chain has TRBV2 and TRBJ2-5, with TRBD2 matching 14 bases. CDR1 and CDR2 from the germline V gene are SNHLY and FYNNEI. J lost 0 bases, V lost 5 bases, and 5 bases had no gene match. The CDR3 spans 17 residues.

There are a few counts of this clonotype. The chain links TRBV20-1 to TRBJ1-4; TRBD1 is a possible D gene (5 bases). CDR1 and CDR2 (germline): DFQATT, SNEGSKA (reference sequence). This CDR3 spans 17 amino acids. Deletions cut 0 bases from V and 8 bases from J, with 22 bases between. The chain's CDR3 is CSARDRKGEGYREKLFF. CDR3 sequence (DNA): TGCAGTGCTAGAGATCGTAAAGGGGAGGGATATAGGGAAAAACTGTTTTTT.

Written as DNA, the CDR3 is TGCAGCGCATTTCATCCAGGGTCAACTAATGAAAAACTGTTTTTT. It yields the protein CSAFHPGSTNEKLFF. The chain uses TRBV29-1 and TRBJ1-4; TRBD1 is a possible D gene (5 bases). The germline V gene has CDR1 SQVTM and CDR2 ANQGSEA. The CDR3 length is 15 residues. The V end was cut by 7 bases, the J end by 0 bases, with 15 bases between.

Only a few counts were recorded for this clonotype. V is TRBV28 and J is TRBJ2-1, with D tentatively TRBD1 or TRBD2 (6 bases each). In germline, CDR1 is MDHEN, CDR2 SYDVKM. The CDR3 spans 16 residues. The V and J ends lost 5 bases and 3 bases respectively, with 17 bases between them. CDR3: CASSPRTGANYNEQFF. CDR3 coding DNA: TGTGCCAGCAGTCCCCGCACGGGGGCGAACTACAATGAGCAGTTCTTC.

The chain couples TRBV12-3 or TRBV12-4 to TRBJ2-7; D ambiguous. V dropped 2 bases and J dropped 6 bases, with 8 bases sitting between them. There are 12 residues in the CDR3. CDR3 sequence: CASSLSPFEQYF. CDR3 DNA: TGTGCCAGCAGTTTAAGCCCCTTCGAGCAGTACTTC.

The chain carries TRBV6-2 or TRBV6-3 and TRBJ2-6; D might be TRBD2 (7 bases). V lost 6 bases, J lost 0 bases, and 24 bases lay in between. The CDR3 is made up of 20 amino acids. Looked up from germline, CDR1 is MNHEY and CDR2 is SVGEGT. CDR3 protein: CASRPQTFTRGPSGANVLTF. The CDR3 DNA is TGTGCCAGCAGACCCCAGACCTTCACGCGGGGGCCCTCTGGGGCCAACGTCCTGACTTTC.

J is TRBJ2-3 and V is TRBV15; D not resolved. This CDR3 has 16 amino acids. The V end lost 6 bases, the J end lost 0 bases, and 16 bases lay between the germline ends. Per germline, CDR1 LNHNV and CDR2 YYDKDF (reference sequence). The CDR3 bases are TGTGCCACCAGTAAAGGTATCGGCGGAAGCACAGATACGCAGTATTTT. It encodes CATSKGIGGSTDTQYF.

This clonotype was observed at least ten times. The chain recombines TRBV20-1 with TRBJ2-3; D call uncertain. V shed 1 base and J shed 2 bases, with 10 bases lying between them. The CDR3 is 14 residues long. Germline V gene sequence: CDR1 DFQATT, CDR2 SNEGSKA (reference sequence). CDR3 residues: CSARAGRYTDTQYF. The CDR3 DNA follows: TGCAGTGCTAGAGCTGGCAGGTACACAGATACGCAGTATTTT.

The chain carries TRBV25-1 and TRBJ2-1; 16 bases line up with TRBD2. This CDR3 is 19 amino acids long. The germline gives CDR1 MGHDK, CDR2 SYGVNS. V shed 2 bases and J 0 bases; nucleotides not matched to a gene: 4. CDR3 sequence (DNA): TGTGCCAGCAGTGAACCGGGACTAGCGGGAGGGCCCTCCTACAATGAGCAGTTCTTC. Translated: CASSEPGLAGGPSYNEQFF.

In DNA, the CDR3 is TGTGCCAGCACTTCAGGGGGGGGCGAGGGGTCCTACAATGAGCAGTTCTTC. Translating it yields CASTSGGGEGSYNEQFF. The chain has TRBV12-3 or TRBV12-4 and TRBJ2-1; either TRBD1 or TRBD2 may fit D (7 bases each). The CDR3 runs 17 residues. The ends were cut back, 7 bases at V and 1 base at J, with 20 bases in the middle.

This clonotype was seen a few times. The chain links TRBV7-2 to TRBJ2-3; D possibly corresponds to TRBD2 (5 bases). In germline, CDR1 is SGHTA, CDR2 FQGNSA. The CDR3 is made up of 15 amino acids. The germline V and J ends were trimmed by 1 base and 2 bases, with 10 bases remaining between them. As DNA, the CDR3 is TGTGCCAGCAGCTTAGTCGGGGAAAACACAGATACGCAGTATTTT. This translates into CASSLVGENTDTQYF.

This clonotype turned up a few times. The chain uses TRBV11-2 and TRBJ2-1; D remains ambiguous. Trimming removed 5 bases at V and 7 bases at J, with 9 bases between. Germline values: CDR1 SGHAT, CDR2 FQNNGV. The CDR3 is 12 residues long. The CDR3 here is CASSTTTNEQFF. The CDR3 coding sequence is TGTGCCAGCAGCACTACTACAAATGAGCAGTTCTTC.

This clonotype was seen repeatedly, ten times or more. V gene TRBV4-1 combines with J gene TRBJ2-1; 15 bases agree with TRBD2. CDR3 length equals 16 residues. Trimming at V came to 6 bases and at J to 4 bases, leaving 4 bases not matched to a gene. Germline V gene data show CDR1 as MGHRA and CDR2 as YSYEKL. CDR3 in DNA: TGCGCCAGCAGTCCGGGACTAGCGGGAGGATACAATGAGCAGTTCTTC. Amino acid sequence: CASSPGLAGGYNEQFF.

This clonotype was counted between two and nine times. This rearrangement joins TRBV4-1 to TRBJ1-4; D is ambiguous. The germline V gene has CDR1 MGHRA and CDR2 YSYEKL. CDR3 size: 16 residues. V was clipped by 0 bases and J by 11 bases, with 19 bases between them. The CDR3 is CASSQDVAYRRSKLFF. CDR3 DNA: TGCGCCAGCAGCCAAGATGTCGCCTATCGAAGGAGTAAACTGTTTTTT.

J is TRBJ2-5 and V is TRBV28, with 7 bases aligning to TRBD1. The CDR3 contains 14 residues. V lost 5 bases to trimming and J lost 5 bases; unmatched junction nucleotides: 8. Germline CDR1 reads MDHEN; CDR2 reads SYDVKM. The CDR3 reads CASSTTGARETQYF. The CDR3 coding sequence is TGTGCCAGCAGTACCACAGGGGCTCGGGAGACCCAGTACTTC.

This clonotype was counted many times. The V and J genes are TRBV12-3 or TRBV12-4 and TRBJ2-2; D may be TRBD1 (5 bases). Trimming took off 3 bases at V and 7 bases at J, with 9 bases between the two ends. This CDR3 contains 13 residues. The chain's CDR3 is CASSFRVIGELFF. CDR3 DNA sequence: TGTGCCAGCAGTTTCAGGGTAATCGGGGAGCTGTTTTTT.

This clonotype occurred a few times. The rearrangement joins TRBV28 to TRBJ2-7, with 7 bases aligning to TRBD1. This CDR3 is built from 14 residues. With 3 bases clipped from V and 3 bases from J, the junction kept 5 bases outside the gene matches. The germline gives CDR1 MDHEN, CDR2 SYDVKM. The CDR3 sequence is CASSFRDRVYEQYF. In DNA, the CDR3 is TGTGCCAGCAGTTTCCGAGACAGGGTCTACGAGCAGTACTTC.

V gene TRBV4-3 combines with J gene TRBJ1-4; D unresolved. Germline assignment: CDR1 LGHNA and CDR2 YSLEER. The CDR3 spans 14 residues. Trimming took off 5 bases at V and 8 bases at J, with 15 bases between the two ends. The CDR3, as DNA: TGCGCCAGCAGCAGGGAGGAGGGAAAAGAAAAACTGTTTTTT. Translated, it gives CASSREEGKEKLFF.

This clonotype was detected many times. The chain uses TRBV29-1 and TRBJ2-7; 10 positions agree with TRBD1. Germline V CDR1 and CDR2: SQVTM, ANQGSEA. The CDR3 loop spans 13 amino acids. V trimming: 7 bases; J trimming: 2 bases; junction bases outside the gene matches: 5. The CDR3 here is CSARTGGPYEQYF. As DNA, the CDR3 is TGCAGCGCTAGGACAGGGGGGCCCTACGAGCAGTACTTC.

This sequence joins TRBV20-1 and TRBJ1-4; D not resolved. The CDR3 is 16 amino acids. CDR1 and CDR2 (germline): DFQATT, SNEGSKA (reference sequence). Trimming took off 0 bases at V and 0 bases at J, with 11 bases between the two ends. The CDR3 coding sequence is TGCAGTGCTAGAGATCCTGTGGTGTCAACTAATGAAAAACTGTTTTTT. Residues: CSARDPVVSTNEKLFF.

This clonotype came up a few times. V is TRBV9 and J is TRBJ2-5; D is uncertain. Trimming pared 3 bases from V and 7 bases from J, leaving 13 bases between. The CDR3 length is 13 residues. Germline loops: CDR1 SGDLS, CDR2 YYNGEE. This CDR3 reads CASSALEAGTQYF. DNA for the CDR3: TGTGCCAGCAGCGCCCTAGAAGCCGGGACCCAGTACTTC.

The chain employs TRBV27 and TRBJ2-1, with 12 positions matching TRBD2. This CDR3 contains 15 residues. V lost 7 bases and J lost 8; bases outside the gene matches: 9. Germline V gives CDR1 MNHEY, CDR2 SMNVEV (reference sequence). The CDR3 coding sequence is TGTGCCAGCACTACACTAGCGGGAGGTGTATATGAGCAGTTCTTC. Protein product: CASTTLAGGVYEQFF.